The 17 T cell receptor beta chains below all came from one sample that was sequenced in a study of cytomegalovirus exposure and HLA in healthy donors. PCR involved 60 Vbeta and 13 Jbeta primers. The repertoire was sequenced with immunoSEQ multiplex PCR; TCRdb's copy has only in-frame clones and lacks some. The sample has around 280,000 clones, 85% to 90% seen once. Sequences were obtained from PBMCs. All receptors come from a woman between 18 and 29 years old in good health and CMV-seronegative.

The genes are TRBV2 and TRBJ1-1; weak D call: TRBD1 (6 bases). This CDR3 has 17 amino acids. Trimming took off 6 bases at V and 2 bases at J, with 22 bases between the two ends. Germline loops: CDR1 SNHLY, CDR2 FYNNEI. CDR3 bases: TGTGCCAGCAGGGCCGGGACATCGAAAGGAACTAACACTGAAGCTTTCTTT. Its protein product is CASRAGTSKGTNTEAFF.

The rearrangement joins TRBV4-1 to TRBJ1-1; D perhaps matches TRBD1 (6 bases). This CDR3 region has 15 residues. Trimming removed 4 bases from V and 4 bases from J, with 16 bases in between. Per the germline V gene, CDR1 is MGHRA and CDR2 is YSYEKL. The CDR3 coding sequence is TGCGCCAGCAGCCGACGACAGGTGGTTGGCACTGAAGCTTTCTTT. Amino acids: CASSRRQVVGTEAFF.

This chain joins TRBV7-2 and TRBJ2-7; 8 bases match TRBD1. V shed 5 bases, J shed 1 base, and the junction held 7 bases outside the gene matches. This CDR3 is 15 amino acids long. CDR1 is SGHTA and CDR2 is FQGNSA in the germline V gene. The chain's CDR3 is CASSGRTGWSYEQYF. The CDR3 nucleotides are TGTGCCAGCAGCGGCCGGACAGGGTGGTCCTACGAGCAGTACTTC.

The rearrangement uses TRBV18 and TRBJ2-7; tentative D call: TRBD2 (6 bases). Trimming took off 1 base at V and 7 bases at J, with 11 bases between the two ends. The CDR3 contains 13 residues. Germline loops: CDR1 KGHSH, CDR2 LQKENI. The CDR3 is CASSPLSSEEQYF. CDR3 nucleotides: TGTGCCAGCTCACCACTATCTAGCGAAGAGCAGTACTTC. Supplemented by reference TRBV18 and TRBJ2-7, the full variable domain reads NAGVMQNPRHLVRRRGQEARLRCSPMKGHSHVYWYRQLPEEGLKFMVYLQKENIIDESGMPKERFSAEFPKEGPSILRIQQVVRGDSAAYFCASSPLSSEEQYFGPGTRLTVT.

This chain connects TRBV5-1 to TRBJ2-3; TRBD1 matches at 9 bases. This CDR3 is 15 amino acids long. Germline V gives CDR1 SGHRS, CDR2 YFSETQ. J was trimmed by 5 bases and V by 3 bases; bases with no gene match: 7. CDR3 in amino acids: CASSSDDRGGDTQYF. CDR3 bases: TGCGCCAGCAGCTCTGATGACAGGGGGGGAGATACGCAGTATTTT.

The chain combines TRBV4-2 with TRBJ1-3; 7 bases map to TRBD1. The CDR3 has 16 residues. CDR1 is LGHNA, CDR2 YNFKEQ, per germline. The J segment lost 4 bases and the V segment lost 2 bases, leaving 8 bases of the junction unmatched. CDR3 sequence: CASSQSEGARGNTIYF. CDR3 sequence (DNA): TGTGCCAGCAGCCAATCGGAGGGGGCGCGCGGAAACACCATATATTTT.

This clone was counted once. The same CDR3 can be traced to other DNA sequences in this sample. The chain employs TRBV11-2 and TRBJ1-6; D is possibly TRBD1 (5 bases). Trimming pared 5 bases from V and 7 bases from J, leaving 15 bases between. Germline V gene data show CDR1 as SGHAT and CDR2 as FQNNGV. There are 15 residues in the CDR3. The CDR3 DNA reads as TGTGCCAGCAGCCTCGGTGGGGCACTAAATTCACCCCTCCACTTT. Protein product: CASSLGGALNSPLHF.

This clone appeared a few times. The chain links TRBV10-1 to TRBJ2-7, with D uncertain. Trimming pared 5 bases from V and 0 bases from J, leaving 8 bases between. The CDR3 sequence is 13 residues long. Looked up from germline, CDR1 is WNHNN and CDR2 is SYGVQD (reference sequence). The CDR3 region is CASSPGPSYEQYF. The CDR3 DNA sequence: TGCGCCAGCAGTCCAGGTCCCTCCTACGAGCAGTACTTC.

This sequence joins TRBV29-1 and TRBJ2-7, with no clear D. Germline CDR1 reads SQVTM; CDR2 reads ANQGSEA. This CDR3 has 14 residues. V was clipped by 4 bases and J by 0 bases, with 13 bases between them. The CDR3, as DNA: TGCAGCGTTGTCCCCGTAGATAGCTCCTACGAGCAGTACTTC. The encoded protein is CSVVPVDSSYEQYF.

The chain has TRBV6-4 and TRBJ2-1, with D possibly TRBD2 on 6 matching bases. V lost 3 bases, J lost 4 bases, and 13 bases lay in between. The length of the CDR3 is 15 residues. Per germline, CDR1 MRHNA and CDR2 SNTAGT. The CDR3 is CASSEVAAAYNEQFF. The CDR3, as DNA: TGTGCCAGCAGTGAGGTAGCGGCTGCTTACAATGAGCAGTTCTTC.

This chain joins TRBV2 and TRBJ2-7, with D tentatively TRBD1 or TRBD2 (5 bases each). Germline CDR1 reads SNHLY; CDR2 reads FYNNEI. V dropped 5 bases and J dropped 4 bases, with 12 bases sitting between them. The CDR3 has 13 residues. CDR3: CASSKGTGYEQYF. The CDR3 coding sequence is TGTGCCAGCAGTAAAGGGACGGGGTACGAGCAGTACTTC.

CDR3 loop: CASSLDLSGEEGTQYF. The CDR3 nucleotides read TGTGCCAGCAGCTTGGACCTATCGGGGGAGGAAGGGACCCAGTACTTC. The genes are TRBV5-4 and TRBJ2-5; D may be TRBD2 (6 bases). Germline CDR1 reads SGHNT; CDR2 reads YYREEE (reference sequence). V lost 0 bases and J lost 7, with 19 bases in between. The CDR3 is made up of 16 amino acids.

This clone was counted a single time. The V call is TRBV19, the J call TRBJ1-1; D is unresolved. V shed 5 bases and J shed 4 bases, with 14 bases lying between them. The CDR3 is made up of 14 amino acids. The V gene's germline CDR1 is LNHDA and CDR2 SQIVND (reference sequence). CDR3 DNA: TGTGCCAGTAGTGACCTCGGAGGTGTCACTGAAGCTTTCTTT. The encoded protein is CASSDLGGVTEAFF.

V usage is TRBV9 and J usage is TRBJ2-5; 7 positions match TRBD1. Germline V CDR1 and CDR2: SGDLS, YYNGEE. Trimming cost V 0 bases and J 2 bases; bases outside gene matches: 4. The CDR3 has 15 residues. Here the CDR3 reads CASSVAMTGQETQYF. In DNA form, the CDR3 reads TGTGCCAGCAGCGTAGCTATGACAGGGCAAGAGACCCAGTACTTC.

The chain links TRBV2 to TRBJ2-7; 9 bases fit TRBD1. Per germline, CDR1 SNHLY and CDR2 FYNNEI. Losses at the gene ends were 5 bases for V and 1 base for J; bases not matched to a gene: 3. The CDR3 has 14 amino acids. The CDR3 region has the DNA TGTGCCAGCAGTTCGGGACAGGGATCCTACGAGCAGTACTTC. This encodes CASSSGQGSYEQYF.

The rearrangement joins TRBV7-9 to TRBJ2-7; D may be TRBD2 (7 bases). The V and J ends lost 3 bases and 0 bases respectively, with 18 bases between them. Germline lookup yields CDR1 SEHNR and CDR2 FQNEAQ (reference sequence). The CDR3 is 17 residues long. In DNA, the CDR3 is TGTGCCAGCAGCTTCCCCCTGGGGGGGACACTCTCCTACGAGCAGTACTTC. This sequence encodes CASSFPLGGTLSYEQYF.

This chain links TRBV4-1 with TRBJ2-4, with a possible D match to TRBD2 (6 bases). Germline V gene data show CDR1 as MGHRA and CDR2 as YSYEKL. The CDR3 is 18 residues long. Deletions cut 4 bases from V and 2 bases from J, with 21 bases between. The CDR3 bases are TGCGCCAGCAGCCGCGGGTCATTTGGGGGGAGGACCAAAAACATTCAGTACTTC. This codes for CASSRGSFGGRTKNIQYF.